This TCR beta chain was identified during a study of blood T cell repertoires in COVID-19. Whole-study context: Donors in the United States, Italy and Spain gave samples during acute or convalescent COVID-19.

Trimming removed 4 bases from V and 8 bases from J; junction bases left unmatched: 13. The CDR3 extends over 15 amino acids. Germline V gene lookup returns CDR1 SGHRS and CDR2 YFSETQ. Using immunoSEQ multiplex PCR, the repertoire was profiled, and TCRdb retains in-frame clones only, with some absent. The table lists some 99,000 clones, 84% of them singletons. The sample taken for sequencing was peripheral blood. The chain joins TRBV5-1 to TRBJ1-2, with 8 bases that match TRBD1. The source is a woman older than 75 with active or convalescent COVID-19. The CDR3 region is CASSGATGGGRGYTF. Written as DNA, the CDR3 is TGCGCCAGCAGCGGCGCTACAGGGGGAGGCAGAGGCTACACCTTC. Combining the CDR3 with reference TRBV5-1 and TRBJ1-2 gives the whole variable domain KAGVTQTPRYLIKTRGQQVTLSCSPISGHRSVSWYQQTPGQGLQFLFEYFSETQRNKGNFPGRFSGRQFSNSRSEMNVSTLELGDSALYLCASSGATGGGRGYTFGSGTRLTVV.